These 25 T cell receptor beta chains were all obtained from the same sample, sequenced in a study of Tregs in tolerant kidney transplant recipients. Sequenced by immunoSEQ multiplex PCR; TCRdb stores in-frame clones only, minus some. The data contain about 81,000 clones, around nine tenths of them singletons. Recipients received nonmyeloablative bone marrow transplants from related graft donors, with transient mixed chimerism. The material sequenced was CD4+ T cells from blood (PBMCs), taken 24 months after the transplant. The receptor source for this set is a human patient who received a combined kidney and bone marrow transplant. Part of the T cell pool may stem from the graft donor.

The CDR3: CASSYWTGSHGYTF. CDR3 in DNA: TGTGCCAGCTCATACTGGACAGGCTCACATGGCTACACCTTC. V is TRBV18 and J is TRBJ1-2, with 7 positions matching TRBD1. The germline CDR1 and CDR2 sequences are KGHSH and LQKENI. V shed 5 bases, J shed 6 bases, and the junction held 9 bases outside the gene matches. This CDR3 is built from 14 residues.

This clone was observed a single time. The chain joins TRBV29-1 to TRBJ1-4, with 8 bases matching TRBD1. V trimming: 6 bases; J trimming: 6 bases; junction bases outside the gene matches: 0. Germline values: CDR1 SQVTM, CDR2 ANQGSEA. This CDR3 has 11 residues. CDR3 in amino acids: CSVGQDEKLFF. As DNA, the CDR3 is TGCAGCGTGGGACAGGATGAAAAACTGTTTTTT.

The V call is TRBV4-1, the J call TRBJ2-4; 7 nucleotides match TRBD1. The CDR3 has 17 residues. V shed 0 bases and J 2 bases; nucleotides not matched to a gene: 7. Per germline, CDR1 MGHRA and CDR2 YSYEKL. Here the CDR3 reads CASSQESTGIPKNIQYF. The CDR3 DNA reads TGCGCCAGCAGCCAAGAATCGACAGGGATTCCCAAAAACATTCAGTACTTC.

This chain connects TRBV10-1 to TRBJ2-3; maybe TRBD2 (5 bases). The ends were cut back, 8 bases at V and 3 bases at J, with 12 bases in the middle. This CDR3 has 13 amino acids. Per germline, CDR1 WNHNN and CDR2 SYGVQD (reference sequence). CDR3 nucleotides: TGCGCCAGCCTGGGAGAGGTGACAGATACGCAGTATTTT. This sequence encodes CASLGEVTDTQYF.

The chain recombines TRBV4-2 with TRBJ2-7; D might be TRBD1 (6 bases). CDR1 and CDR2 from the germline V gene are LGHNA and YNFKEQ. The ends were cut back, 2 bases at V and 2 bases at J, with 10 bases in the middle. The CDR3 has 14 amino acids. The chain's CDR3 is CASSQIGDTYEQYF. CDR3 DNA sequence: TGTGCCAGCAGCCAAATAGGGGACACCTACGAGCAGTACTTC.

The chain uses TRBV5-3 and TRBJ2-3; TRBD1 agrees at 7 bases. TRBV5-3 is an ORF; its function is uncertain. The ends lost 2 bases at V and 2 bases at J; junction bases unmatched: 5. The length of the CDR3 is 15 residues. In DNA form, the CDR3 reads TGTGCCAGAAGCTTCCGGGACAGAGACACAGATACGCAGTATTTT. This translates into CARSFRDRDTDTQYF.

V is TRBV6-7 and J is TRBJ1-1, with 9 bases fitting TRBD1. TRBV6-7 is filed as an ORF, its function uncertain. The V gene end was trimmed by 4 bases and the J gene end by 13 bases; junction bases not matched to a gene: 16. This CDR3 spans 15 amino acids. CDR3 amino acids: CASSSPRTGVGAGFF. The DNA of the CDR3 is TGTGCCAGCAGTTCCCCCCGGACAGGGGTGGGAGCAGGTTTCTTT.

The chain couples TRBV5-1 to TRBJ2-7, with TRBD1 identical over 7 bases. Per the germline V gene, CDR1 is SGHRS and CDR2 is YFSETQ. With V trimmed by 2 bases and J by 3 bases, 8 bases remained unmatched. The CDR3 runs 15 residues. The CDR3, as DNA: TGCGCCAGCAGCTTAGAGACAGGGAGTTACTACGAGCAGTACTTC. It encodes CASSLETGSYYEQYF.

This rearrangement joins TRBV5-1 to TRBJ2-7, with 8 positions matching TRBD1. CDR1 is SGHRS and CDR2 is YFSETQ in the germline V gene. V lost 4 bases to trimming and J lost 3 bases; unmatched junction nucleotides: 6. The CDR3 length is 14 residues. The CDR3 loop reads CASSPQGDHYEQYF. In DNA form, the CDR3 reads TGCGCCAGCAGCCCACAGGGGGACCACTACGAGCAGTACTTC.

The rearrangement uses TRBV11-3 and TRBJ2-1, with 9 bases lining up with TRBD2. With 5 bases clipped from V and 9 bases from J, the junction kept 8 bases outside the gene matches. This CDR3 region has 14 residues. CDR1 is SGHNT, CDR2 YENEEA, per germline. In DNA form, the CDR3 reads TGTGCCAGCAGCCTCGGGACTAGCAGAAGTGAGCAGTTCTTC. Translated: CASSLGTSRSEQFF.

The J gene is TRBJ1-1, the V gene TRBV30; weak D call: TRBD1 (5 bases). V was trimmed by 3 bases and J by 2 bases, leaving 10 bases between them. Germline V gene lookup returns CDR1 GTSNPN and CDR2 SVGIG (reference sequence). This CDR3 comprises 13 residues. CDR3 amino acids: CAWSMGGNTEAFF. Written as DNA, the CDR3 is TGTGCCTGGAGCATGGGGGGAAACACTGAAGCTTTCTTT.

This clone was recorded once. The rearrangement uses TRBV30 and TRBJ2-5; the D gene is possibly TRBD2 (5 bases). V was cut by 6 bases and J by 7 bases, with 12 bases left in between. This CDR3 contains 11 residues. The V gene's germline CDR1 is GTSNPN and CDR2 SVGIG (reference sequence). The CDR3 nucleotides read TGTGCCTGCCAGTTGGCGGGGACCCAGTACTTC. Protein product: CACQLAGTQYF.

The chain carries TRBV15 and TRBJ2-1; D gene unclear. This CDR3 is built from 13 residues. The ends were cut back, 7 bases at V and 8 bases at J, with 15 bases in the middle. CDR1 LNHNV and CDR2 YYDKDF come from the germline V gene (reference sequence). The CDR3 spells CATKLIASDEQFF. DNA of the CDR3: TGTGCCACCAAATTAATAGCATCGGATGAGCAGTTCTTC.

The chain recombines TRBV4-3 with TRBJ2-7; maybe TRBD2 (5 bases). Germline CDR1 is LGHNA and CDR2 is YSLEER. Between the trimmed V and J ends, which lost 0 bases and 3 bases, there was a span of 15 bases. This CDR3 is 16 amino acids long. The CDR3 sequence: CASSQDFGVPRYEQYF. The CDR3, as DNA: TGCGCCAGCAGCCAAGATTTCGGGGTTCCTCGCTACGAGCAGTACTTC.

In this sample, this clone turned up once. The V gene is TRBV5-5, the J gene TRBJ2-5, with D uncertain. With 1 base removed from V and 5 bases from J, the gap between germline ends came to 15 bases. Germline CDR1 reads SGHKS; CDR2 reads YYEKEE (reference sequence). The CDR3 length is 15 residues. In DNA form, the CDR3 reads TGTGCCAGCAGCTTGACCCCCGGTTTTGAGGAGACCCAGTACTTC. It encodes CASSLTPGFEETQYF.

This sequence joins TRBV10-3 and TRBJ1-2; D remains ambiguous. Trimming removed 4 bases at V and 6 bases at J, with 15 bases between. The CDR3 is made up of 14 amino acids. Germline CDR1 is ENHRY and CDR2 is SYGVKD. As DNA, the CDR3 is TGTGCCATCAGTGGGGAGAGACTGCCTGATGGCTACACCTTC. It codes for CAISGERLPDGYTF.

The gene calls are TRBV6-6 and TRBJ2-3; TRBD2 matches 11 bases. V was clipped by 6 bases and J by 6 bases; unmatched bases: 2. Germline CDR1 is MNHNY and CDR2 is SVGAGI (reference sequence). This CDR3 has 13 amino acids. In DNA, the CDR3 is TGTGCCAGCAGACCTAGCGGGGGGGATACGCAGTATTTT. It translates to CASRPSGGDTQYF.

This chain connects TRBV2 to TRBJ2-5, with 7 bases identical to TRBD2. The V and J ends lost 7 bases and 1 base, in that order; junction bases with no gene match: 6. This CDR3 is built from 14 residues. Germline CDR1 and CDR2: SNHLY and FYNNEI. CDR3 amino acids: CASTGTTTQETQYF. CDR3 bases: TGTGCCAGCACCGGGACTACTACCCAAGAGACCCAGTACTTC. Together with reference TRBV2 and TRBJ2-5, the CDR3 gives the full variable domain: EPEVTQTPSHQVTQMGQEVILRCVPISNHLYFYWYRQILGQKVEFLVSFYNNEISEKSEIFDDQFSVERPDGSNFTLKIRSTKLEDSAMYFCASTGTTTQETQYFGPGTRLLVL.

The V gene is TRBV10-1, the J gene TRBJ2-4; the match to TRBD2 covers 11 bases. Unmatched junction bases numbered 8, after V lost 3 bases and J lost 1 base. Per germline, CDR1 WNHNN and CDR2 SYGVQD (reference sequence). The CDR3 contains 18 residues. CDR3 sequence: CASSENSGGASAKNIQYF. The CDR3 coding sequence is TGCGCCAGCAGTGAAAATAGCGGGGGGGCAAGCGCCAAAAACATTCAGTACTTC.

This CDR3 is CASSSGQSEKLFF. The CDR3 DNA reads TGTGCCAGCAGCTCGGGACAGAGTGAAAAACTGTTTTTT. The chain couples TRBV5-4 to TRBJ1-4, with 7 positions matching TRBD1. Unmatched junction bases numbered 3, after V lost 3 bases and J lost 7 bases. The CDR3 length is 13 residues. The V gene's germline CDR1 is SGHNT and CDR2 YYREEE (reference sequence).

CDR3 in DNA: TGCGCCAGCAGCCCGACAGGGTACACTGAAGCTTTCTTT. This sequence encodes CASSPTGYTEAFF. The chain couples TRBV5-1 to TRBJ1-1, with 7 bases identical to TRBD1. V lost 4 bases to trimming and J lost 3 bases; unmatched junction nucleotides: 3. Germline-derived CDR1 and CDR2 are SGHRS and YFSETQ. The CDR3 is made up of 13 amino acids.

This sequence joins TRBV18 and TRBJ2-3; the D is unclear. The CDR3 totals 16 residues. Germline CDR1 reads KGHSH; CDR2 reads LQKENI. V gave up 3 bases and J gave up 2 bases, with 15 bases separating them. The CDR3, as DNA: TGTGCCAGCTCACCTACCTCTGACGGAGACACAGATACGCAGTATTTT. Encoded protein: CASSPTSDGDTDTQYF. The full variable domain, rest sourced from reference TRBV18 and TRBJ2-3, is NAGVMQNPRHLVRRRGQEARLRCSPMKGHSHVYWYRQLPEEGLKFMVYLQKENIIDESGMPKERFSAEFPKEGPSILRIQQVVRGDSAAYFCASSPTSDGDTDTQYFGPGTRLTVL.

The chain employs TRBV2 and TRBJ2-2, with 11 bases lining up with TRBD2. The germline V gene encodes CDR1 SNHLY and CDR2 FYNNEI. The J segment lost 3 bases and the V segment lost 6 bases, leaving 3 bases of the junction unmatched. This CDR3 spans 15 amino acids. The CDR3 bases are TGTGCCAGCAGCATACTAGCGGGAGACACCGGGGAGCTGTTTTTT. Translated: CASSILAGDTGELFF.

This chain joins TRBV10-3 and TRBJ2-5, with 15 bases lining up with TRBD2. This CDR3 contains 17 residues. Per germline, CDR1 ENHRY and CDR2 SYGVKD. The V segment lost 5 bases and the J segment 5 bases; nucleotides outside the gene matches: 9. The CDR3 coding sequence is TGTGCCATCAGTAAATCCGGGACTAGCGGGGGGCAGGAGACCCAGTACTTC. This encodes CAISKSGTSGGQETQYF.

The chain employs TRBV19 and TRBJ2-7; D is unresolved. V shed 2 bases and J shed 5 bases, with 16 bases lying between them. CDR1 LNHDA and CDR2 SQIVND come from the germline V gene (reference sequence). CDR3 length equals 15 residues. CDR3 in amino acids: CASSIQAPLKNEQYF. CDR3 nucleotides: TGTGCCAGTAGTATACAGGCCCCGCTAAAGAACGAGCAGTACTTC.